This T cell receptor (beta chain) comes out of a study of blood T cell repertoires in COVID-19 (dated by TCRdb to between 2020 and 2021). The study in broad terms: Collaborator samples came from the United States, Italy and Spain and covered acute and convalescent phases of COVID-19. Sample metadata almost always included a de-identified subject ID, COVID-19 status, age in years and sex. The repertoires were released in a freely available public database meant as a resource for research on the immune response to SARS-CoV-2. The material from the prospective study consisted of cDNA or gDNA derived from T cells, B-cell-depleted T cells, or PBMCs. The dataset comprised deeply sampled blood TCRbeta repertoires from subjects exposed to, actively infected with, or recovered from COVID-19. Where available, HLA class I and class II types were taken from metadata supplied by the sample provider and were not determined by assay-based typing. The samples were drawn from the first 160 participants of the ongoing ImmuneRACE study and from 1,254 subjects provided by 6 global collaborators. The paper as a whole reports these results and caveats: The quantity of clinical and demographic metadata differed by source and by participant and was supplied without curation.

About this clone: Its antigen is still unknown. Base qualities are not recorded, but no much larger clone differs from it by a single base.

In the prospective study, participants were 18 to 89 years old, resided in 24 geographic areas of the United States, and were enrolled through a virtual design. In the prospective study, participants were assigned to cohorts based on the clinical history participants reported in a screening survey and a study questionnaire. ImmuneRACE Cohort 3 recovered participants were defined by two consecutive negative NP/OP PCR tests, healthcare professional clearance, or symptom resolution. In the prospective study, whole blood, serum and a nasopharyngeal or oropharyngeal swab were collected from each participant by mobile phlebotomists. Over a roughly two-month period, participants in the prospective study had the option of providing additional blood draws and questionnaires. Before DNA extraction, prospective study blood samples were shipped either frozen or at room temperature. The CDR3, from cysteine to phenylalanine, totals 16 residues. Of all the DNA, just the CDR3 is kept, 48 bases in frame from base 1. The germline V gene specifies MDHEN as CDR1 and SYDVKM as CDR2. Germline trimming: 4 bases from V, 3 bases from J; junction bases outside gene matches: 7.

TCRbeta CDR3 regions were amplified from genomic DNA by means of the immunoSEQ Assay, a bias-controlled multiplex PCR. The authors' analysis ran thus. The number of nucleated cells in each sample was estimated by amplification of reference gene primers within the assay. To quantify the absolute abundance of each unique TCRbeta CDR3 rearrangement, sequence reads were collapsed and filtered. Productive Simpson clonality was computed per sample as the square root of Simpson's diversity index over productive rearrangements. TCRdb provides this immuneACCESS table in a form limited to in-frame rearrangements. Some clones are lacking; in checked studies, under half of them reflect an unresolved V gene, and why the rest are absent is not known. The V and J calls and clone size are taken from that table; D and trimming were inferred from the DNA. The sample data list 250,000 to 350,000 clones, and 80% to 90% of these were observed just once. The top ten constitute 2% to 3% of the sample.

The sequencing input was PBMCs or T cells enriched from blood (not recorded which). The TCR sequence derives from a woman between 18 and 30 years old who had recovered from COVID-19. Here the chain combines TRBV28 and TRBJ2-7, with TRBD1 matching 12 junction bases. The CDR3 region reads CASSSPGQGAGYEQYF. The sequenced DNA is TGTGCCAGCAGTTCGCCGGGACAGGGGGCGGGCTACGAGCAGTACTTC.